This TCR beta chain was captured by sequencing in a study of brain T cells in children with intractable seizures. Concerning this clone itself: Its antigen is currently unknown.

Study-wide points: Viral specificity was inferred only from CDR3 similarity; HCMV serostatus was unknown.

Per the germline V gene, CDR1 is MDHEN and CDR2 is SYDVKM. CDR3 length: 15 residues. Germline trimming cut 1 base from V and 2 bases from J; bases unmatched to any gene: 2. Method: immunoSEQ multiplex PCR; TCRdb's copy keeps in-frame clones and lacks some. The repertoire holds 50,000 to 75,000 clones, with about 96% as singletons. Surgery cases with the highest brain T cell transcript signatures were chosen for sequencing. The chain couples TRBV28 to TRBJ2-1; 7 positions match TRBD2. The origin of this receptor is a boy under three years old with focal cortical dysplasia and intractable seizures. Sequences were derived from peripheral blood, sampled at surgery. In nucleotides, the CDR3 is TGTGCCAGCAGTTTATCCGGGACTACCTACAATGAGCAGTTCTTC. It translates to CASSLSGTTYNEQFF.